Here is one TCR beta chain with its context. The antigen is unknown. The RNA, roughly 0.45 to 1 ug, was put through reverse transcription using random hexamers. MiXCR, applied by TCRdb to the immunoSEQ multiplex PCR reads, yields one record per CDR3 protein. This table holds roughly 130,000 distinct CDR3 sequences, about 94% found once. This sample was included in a study of CD8 T cells in Susac syndrome. Study-level points and caveats: The study recognized that its TCR sequencing and HLA analysis covered a relatively small number of individuals.

Sequencing of TCR beta was carried out in blood CD8+ and CD4+ T cells. TEMRA cells were FACS-enriched, and CD8+ and CD4+ T cells were isolated negatively. The CDR3 is made up of 15 amino acids. V lost 4 bases, J lost 3 bases, and 6 bases stayed unmatched. The germline CDR1 and CDR2 sequences are SGHVS and FQNEAQ. This chain connects TRBV7-8 to TRBJ1-2, with 9 bases aligning to TRBD1. The TCR sequence derives from a human donor with multiple sclerosis. Sequencing was done on a sample of CD4+ T cells from PBMCs. The CDR3 protein is CASSSSGTGYYGYTF. As DNA, the CDR3 is TGTGCCAGCAGCTCGTCCGGGACAGGGTACTATGGCTACACCTTC.